A selection of T cell receptor beta chains follows, all from one sample in a study of human T cells and chemical hapten exposure. TCRdb analysed the RACE reads with MiXCR anew, one entry per CDR3 protein. The repertoire includes some 93,000 distinct CDR3 sequences, over 8% of them detected once, and about 3.1% sits in the top ten. The sample consisted of whole blood. The receptors stem from a female donor in good health. Some clones in this sample may be carry-over from other donors' samples. CDR3s include the opening cysteine and the closing phenylalanine or tryptophan. D genes are given only for firm matches. Clone size is not always given. Where it is, it says once, few, many or a class for expanded clones.

clone size	V gene	D gene	CDR3 length	J gene	CDR3 DNA	CDR3 protein
.	TRBV20-1	TRBD2	13	TRBJ2-1	TGCAGTGCTGGAGGGACTAGCGGGATTGAGCAGTTCTTC	CSAGGTSGIEQFF
few	TRBV12-3/TRBV12-4	TRBD2	15	TRBJ2-7	TGTGCCAGCAGGTGGGGAGGAGCGGGAGGCTACGAGCAGTACTTC	CASRWGGAGGYEQYF
.	TRBV6-4	TRBD1	15	TRBJ1-5	TGTGCCAGCAGTGACCTGGACAGGATTGAGCAGCCCCAGCATTTT	CASSDLDRIEQPQHF
few	TRBV4-1	TRBD2	17	TRBJ2-2	TGCGCCAGCAGTGTACTAGCGGGAGGGCCTCACACCGGGGAGCTGTTTTTT	CASSVLAGGPHTGELFF
.	TRBV7-8	.	14	TRBJ2-3	TGTGCCAGCAGCTTAGCGACTCGGCAGGGAGGGCAGTATTTT	CASSLATRQGGQYF
few	TRBV6-1	TRBD1	13	TRBJ1-2	TGTGCCAGCACCGCAGGGGGGGTCTATGGCTACACCTTC	CASTAGGVYGYTF
few	TRBV5-1	.	14	TRBJ1-1	TGCGCCAGCAGCATCAGGACGGAGGGGACTGAAGCTTTCTTT	CASSIRTEGTEAFF
.	TRBV28	.	17	TRBJ2-1	TGTGCCAGCAGCTTCCCCTCCAAAGAGAGCTCCTACAATAAGCAGTTCTTC	CASSFPSKESSYNKQFF
few	TRBV29-1	TRBD2	14	TRBJ2-7	TGCAGCGTTGAATCCCAGGGAGGGTCCTACGAGCAGTACTTC	CSVESQGGSYEQYF
few	TRBV10-3	.	12	TRBJ2-2	TGTGCCATCAGTGAACGGACCGGGGAGCTGTTTTTT	CAISERTGELFF
few	TRBV10-2	.	14	TRBJ2-3	TGCGCCAGCAACCGGGACGCTAGCACAGATACGCAGTATTTT	CASNRDASTDTQYF
few	TRBV6-5	.	12	TRBJ1-2	TGTGCCAGCAGTTATTCCGGTAATGGCTACACCTTC	CASSYSGNGYTF
many	TRBV4-3	.	15	TRBJ2-7	TGCGCCAGCAGCCAAGACCCTGGGGGCATGTTGGAGCAGTACTTC	CASSQDPGGMLEQYF
.	TRBV7-2	TRBD2	14	TRBJ2-7	TGTGCCAGCAGCCTAGATAGCGGGAGGTACGAGCAGTACTTC	CASSLDSGRYEQYF
few	TRBV5-1	.	13	TRBJ2-3	TGCGCCAGCAGCTCCCCACCGTCAGATACGCAGTATTTT	CASSSPPSDTQYF
few	TRBV6-5	TRBD2	15	TRBJ2-3	TGTGCCAGCGGAGGGACTAGCGGGGCCCCGGGCACGCAGTATTTT	CASGGTSGAPGTQYF
.	TRBV28	.	14	TRBJ2-7	TGTGCCAGCAGCACCGACAGGTCTCCTTACGAGCAGTACTTC	CASSTDRSPYEQYF
many	TRBV29-1	TRBD2	14	TRBJ2-7	TGCAGCGTTGAAAGAGCGGGAGGATCCTACGAGCAGTACTTC	CSVERAGGSYEQYF
.	TRBV5-5	.	16	TRBJ2-2	TGTGCCAGCAGCTTGTCGACAGGAGGGCATGGCGGGGAGCTGTTTTTT	CASSLSTGGHGGELFF
few	TRBV28	.	12	TRBJ2-7	TGTGCCAGCCAGTTGACCAGGGACGAGCAGTACTTC	CASQLTRDEQYF
.	TRBV7-2	.	15	TRBJ2-5	TGTGCCAGCAGGAGGGGGGGATTAGGGGAAGAGACCCAGTACTTC	CASRRGGLGEETQYF
few	TRBV12-3/TRBV12-4	.	14	TRBJ1-1	TGTGCCAGCAGTCCTAACTCACAGAACACTGAAGCTTTCTTT	CASSPNSQNTEAFF
.	TRBV3-1	.	15	TRBJ2-3	TGTGCCAGCAGTCCCGGTTTTTCCACCACAGATACGCAGTGTTTT	CASSPGFSTTDTQCF
.	TRBV7-3	.	13	TRBJ1-6	TGTGCCAGCAGCTTAGACCTTAATTCACCCCTCCACTTT	CASSLDLNSPLHF
few	TRBV28	TRBD2	16	TRBJ2-3	TGTGCCAGCAGTACTTCACTAGCGGGAGGGCCAGATACGCAGTATTTT	CASSTSLAGGPDTQYF
many	TRBV20-1	.	15	TRBJ2-3	TGCAGTGCCACCCGTGGGGGAGGGGGCGCAGATACGCAGTATTTT	CSATRGGGGADTQYF
few	TRBV20-1	.	14	TRBJ2-1	TGCAGTGCTTCTAGTATAGTCTCCTACAATGAGCAGTTCTTC	CSASSIVSYNEQFF
few	TRBV11-1	.	15	TRBJ2-2	TGTGCCAGCAGATTGGACAGAACGAACACCGGGGAGCTGTTTTTT	CASRLDRTNTGELFF
many	TRBV3-1	.	14	TRBJ1-4	TGTGCCAGCAGCCAAGCGGCAGCTGCGGAAAAACTGTTTTTT	CASSQAAAAEKLFF
.	TRBV28	.	16	TRBJ2-3	TGTGCCAGCAGTTACGGGGGGCTCGGTCGGACAGATACGCAGTATTTT	CASSYGGLGRTDTQYF
many	TRBV12-3/TRBV12-4	.	16	TRBJ2-6	TGTGCCACCGGCGGGGCGATTTACTCTGGGGCCAACGTCCTGACTTTC	CATGGAIYSGANVLTF
few	TRBV6-5	TRBD1	15	TRBJ1-5	TGTGCCAGCAGGGCCGGGACAGGGAAGAATCAGCCCCAGCATTTT	CASRAGTGKNQPQHF
many	TRBV28	TRBD1	15	TRBJ2-5	TGTGCCAGCAGTACCGGGACAGGACCCCAAGAGACCCAGTACTTC	CASSTGTGPQETQYF
many	TRBV28	.	13	TRBJ2-7	TGTGCCAGCAGTTTGATGGGATCCTACGAGCAGTACTTC	CASSLMGSYEQYF
many	TRBV21-1	.	16	TRBJ2-5	TGTGCCAGCAGCCTAAAATGCCCGGCTTTTCAAGAGACCCAGTACTTC	CASSLKCPAFQETQYF
.	TRBV7-2	TRBD1	17	TRBJ1-1	TGTGCCAGCAGCTTACCGGGACAGGGGATCCCGAACACTGAAGCTTTCTTT	CASSLPGQGIPNTEAFF
many	TRBV7-9	.	15	TRBJ2-6	TGTGCCAGCAGCACTATCCTCTCTGGGGCCAACGTCCTGACTTTC	CASSTILSGANVLTF
many	TRBV5-1	.	13	TRBJ1-1	TGCGCCAGCAGCTTGGATGGTTACACTGAAGCTTTCTTT	CASSLDGYTEAFF
many	TRBV28	.	15	TRBJ2-1	TGTGCCAGCTGCCCGGACGTAAGCTCCTACAATGAGCAGTTCTTC	CASCPDVSSYNEQFF
many	TRBV13	TRBD2	14	TRBJ2-5	TGTGCCAGCAGCGGAGCGGGAAGTGGAGAGACCCAGTACTTC	CASSGAGSGETQYF
few	TRBV20-1	.	14	TRBJ2-7	TGCAGTGCTGGTAGAGCGGAGGAAGCCTACGAGCAGTACTTC	CSAGRAEEAYEQYF
many	TRBV18	.	13	TRBJ1-5	TGTGCCAGCTCACAGGGTAGGAATCAGCCCCAGCATTTT	CASSQGRNQPQHF
few	TRBV2	.	15	TRBJ2-2	TGTGCTAGCATCTCCGGCGAGGCGAACACCGGGGAGCTGTTTTTT	CASISGEANTGELFF
many	TRBV7-9	TRBD1	17	TRBJ2-3	TGTGCCAGCAGCTTCCCCAGTGGGACAGGGATCACAGATACGCAGTATTTT	CASSFPSGTGITDTQYF
few	TRBV7-2	.	15	TRBJ2-2	TGTGCCAGCAGCCGGGGCGTGGGGACCCCCGGGGAGCTGTTTTTT	CASSRGVGTPGELFF
few	TRBV20-1	.	13	TRBJ1-1	TGCAGTGCTATCTTAGGGGTGAACACTGAAGCTTTCTTT	CSAILGVNTEAFF